This T cell receptor beta chain was recorded in a study of blood T cell repertoires in COVID-19. Overall study context: Samples taken during acute and convalescent COVID-19 were collected in the United States, Italy and Spain.

Data came from immunoSEQ multiplex PCR; TCRdb stores just in-frame clones and leaves some out. The sample yields 250,000 to 300,000 clones, roughly nine tenths seen once. The material sequenced was peripheral blood. This TCR was sampled from a woman aged 25 to 45 with COVID-19, enrolled during active disease.

The CDR3 here is CASSSNRATSGGYTF. The CDR3 DNA follows: TGTGCCAGCAGCTCAAACAGGGCTACCTCAGGGGGCTACACCTTC. This chain links TRBV7-8 with TRBJ1-2, with a weak D call TRBD1 (6 bases). The CDR3 sequence is 15 residues long. Trimming cost V 4 bases and J 8 bases, with 20 bases left between them. Germline V gene data show CDR1 as SGHVS and CDR2 as FQNEAQ.